This record covers a single TCR beta chain. Its antigen is unknown. PCR primers comprised 60 Vbeta and 13 Jbeta primers. The protocol was immunoSEQ multiplex PCR, while the TCRdb copy is restricted to in-frame clones and leaves out a portion. The sample has some 150,000 clones; 60% to 80% are singletons. The data were obtained in a study of cytomegalovirus exposure and HLA in healthy donors. Study as a whole: Among the roughly 400 genotyped donors, about 81% were placed in the Caucasian-associated ancestry cluster.

Regarding the study as a whole: Using the classifier, cytomegalovirus status was reportedly diagnosed with high specificity and sensitivity. V- and J-gene trimming in TCR beta was tied to a missense DCLRE1C variant by an analysis performed later.

This TCR was recovered from a man aged 25 to 40 in good health and CMV-seropositive. Sample: PBMCs.

CDR3 nucleotides: TGCGCCAGCAGCCAACTAGACAGGGGAGATAATTCACCCCTCCACTTT. Translated, it gives CASSQLDRGDNSPLHF. This chain links TRBV4-3 with TRBJ1-6; 8 nucleotides align to TRBD1. V dropped 2 bases and J dropped 5; count of bases not matched to a gene: 5. The CDR3 has 16 amino acids. Looked up from germline, CDR1 is LGHNA and CDR2 is YSLEER.